The sample holds a few counts of the clone carrying this T cell receptor (beta chain). Original analysis: Amplification of reference gene primers was used by the study to estimate nucleated cell counts. The table came from immunoSEQ multiplex PCR; TCRdb's copy has only in-frame clones and leaves some out. D and trimming come from the DNA, and the V and J calls and clone size come from that table. The sample includes a few hundred thousand clones, about 83% of them seen just once. The data originate from a study of blood T cell repertoires in COVID-19. Turning to the study itself: Donors in the United States, Italy and Spain gave samples during acute or convalescent COVID-19. T cells, B-cell-depleted T cells, or PBMCs provided the cDNA or gDNA that served as material.

Trimming stripped 2 bases from V and 1 base from J, with 5 bases between. Germline CDR1 WNHNN, CDR2 SYGVQD (reference sequence). The CDR3 covers 13 residues. Sequences were obtained from peripheral blood. This chain joins TRBV10-1 and TRBJ1-1; D ambiguous. The TCR sequence derives from an elderly man with acute or convalescent COVID-19. The CDR3 coding sequence is TGCGCCAGCAGTGAGGGCAGGAACACTGAAGCTTTCTTT. This translates into CASSEGRNTEAFF.